Below are 4 T cell receptor beta chains sequenced from a single sample in a study of CD8 T cells in ankylosing spondylitis. TCRdb ran MiXCR on the 5' RACE reads and lists one entry per CDR3 protein. The sample includes approximately 350,000 distinct CDR3 sequences, 20% of them seen just once. The specimen was blood, either unsorted or a sorted T cell fraction (not recorded which). Receptors originate from a male donor with ankylosing spondylitis or in good health (not recorded which).

The V and J genes are TRBV6-5 and TRBJ2-2; D gene unclear. The length of the CDR3 is 16 residues. V was clipped by 4 bases and J by 1 base, with 13 bases between them. CDR1 is MNHEY and CDR2 is SVGAGI in the germline V gene. CDR3 bases: TGTGCCAGCAGTTGGGGTCTCGGTCTGAACACCGGGGAGCTGTTTTTT. Translated, it gives CASSWGLGLNTGELFF.

A few counts support this clonotype. V is TRBV5-6 and J is TRBJ2-3, with D hard to call. V was cut by 2 bases and J by 4 bases, with 11 bases left in between. CDR1 and CDR2 from the germline V gene are SGHDT and YYEEEE. CDR3 length equals 14 residues. In DNA, the CDR3 is TGTGCCAGCAGCTTCCATAACCAGGCAGATACGCAGTATTTT. Its protein product is CASSFHNQADTQYF.

As DNA, the CDR3 is TGTGCCAGCAGCGACAACAGGGTTTCCACAGATACGCAGTATTTT. This codes for CASSDNRVSTDTQYF. The V call is TRBV7-9, the J call TRBJ2-3, with a weak D call TRBD1 (6 bases). V was cut by 5 bases and J by 2 bases, with 14 bases left in between. Looked up from germline, CDR1 is SEHNR and CDR2 is FQNEAQ (reference sequence). This CDR3 spans 15 amino acids.

This clonotype was observed a few times. The gene calls are TRBV27 and TRBJ2-1; D remains ambiguous. CDR1 is MNHEY and CDR2 is SMNVEV in the germline V gene (reference sequence). The CDR3 is made up of 15 amino acids. The V end was cut by 0 bases, the J end by 7 bases, with 13 bases between. The CDR3 sequence is CASSLSGSSRNEQFF. The CDR3 DNA sequence: TGTGCCAGCAGTTTATCGGGTAGTAGCCGTAATGAGCAGTTCTTC.